This TCR beta chain emerged from a study of blood T cells in healthy people across ages. This CDR3 is built from 14 residues. Per the germline V gene, CDR1 is MNHNS and CDR2 is SASEGT. Unmatched junction bases numbered 16, after V lost 6 bases and J lost 14 bases. A remark on this clonotype: Its matching antigen is unknown.

Study-level results: Since the PBMCs were unsorted, naive and antigen-experienced cells could not be conclusively compared.

A J-beta primer mix and a sample-barcoded 5' primer were used in a second PCR of roughly 6 to 11 cycles. TCRdb re-called the 5' RACE reads through MiXCR, storing one row per CDR3 protein. The sample includes around 800,000 distinct CDR3 sequences, approximately 53% of them seen just once. This clonotype was sampled from a man older than 75 in good health. This chain links TRBV6-1 with TRBJ2-3; 8 bases are shared with TRBD2. Sequencing was done on a sample of blood. CDR3 sequence: CASRLSGGGRDAYF. In DNA form, the CDR3 reads TGTGCCAGCAGGCTGAGCGGGGGTGGCAGAGACGCGTATTTT.